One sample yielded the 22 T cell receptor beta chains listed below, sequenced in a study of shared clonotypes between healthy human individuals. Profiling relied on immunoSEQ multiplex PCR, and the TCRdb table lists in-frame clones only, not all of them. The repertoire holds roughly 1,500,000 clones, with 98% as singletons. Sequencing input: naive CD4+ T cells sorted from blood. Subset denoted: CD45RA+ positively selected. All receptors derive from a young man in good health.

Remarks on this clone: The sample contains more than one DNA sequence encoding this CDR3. The chain's CDR3 is CASSRTSGSYEQYF. CDR3 coding DNA: TGTGCCAGCAGCAGGACTAGCGGGAGTTACGAGCAGTACTTC. J is TRBJ2-7 and V is TRBV27, with 13 bases that match TRBD2. The V gene's germline CDR1 is MNHEY and CDR2 SMNVEV (reference sequence). This CDR3 comprises 14 residues. Trimming removed 6 bases from V and 4 bases from J; junction bases left unmatched: 3.

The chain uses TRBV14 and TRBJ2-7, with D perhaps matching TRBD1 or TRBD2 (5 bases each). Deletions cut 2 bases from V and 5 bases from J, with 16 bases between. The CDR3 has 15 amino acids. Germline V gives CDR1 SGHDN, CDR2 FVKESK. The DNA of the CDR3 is TGTGCCAGCAGCCAAAGGATTGGGGGAGCCAACGAGCAGTACTTC. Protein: CASSQRIGGANEQYF. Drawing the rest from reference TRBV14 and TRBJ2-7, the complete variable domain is EAGVTQFPSHSVIEKGQTVTLRCDPISGHDNLYWYRRVMGKEIKFLLHFVKESKQDESGMPNNRFLAERTGGTYSTLKVQPAELEDSGVYFCASSQRIGGANEQYFGPGTRLTVT.

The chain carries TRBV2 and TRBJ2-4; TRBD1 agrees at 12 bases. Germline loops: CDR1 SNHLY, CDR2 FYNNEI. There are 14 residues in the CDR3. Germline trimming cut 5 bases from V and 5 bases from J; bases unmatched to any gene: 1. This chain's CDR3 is CASSRDRGQNIQYF. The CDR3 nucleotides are TGTGCCAGCAGTCGGGACAGGGGGCAAAACATTCAGTACTTC.

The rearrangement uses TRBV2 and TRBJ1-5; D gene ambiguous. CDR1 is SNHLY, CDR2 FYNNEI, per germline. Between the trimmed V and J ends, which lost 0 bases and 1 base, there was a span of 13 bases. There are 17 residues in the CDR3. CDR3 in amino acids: CASSEARNFLSNQPQHF. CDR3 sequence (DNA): TGTGCCAGCAGTGAAGCCAGAAATTTCCTAAGCAATCAGCCCCAGCATTTT.

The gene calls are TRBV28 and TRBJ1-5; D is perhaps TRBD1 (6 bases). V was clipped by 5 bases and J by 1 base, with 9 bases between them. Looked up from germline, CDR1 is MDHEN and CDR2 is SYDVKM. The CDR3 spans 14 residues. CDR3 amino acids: CASSEGGSNQPQHF. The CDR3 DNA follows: TGTGCCAGCAGTGAGGGGGGGAGCAATCAGCCCCAGCATTTT.

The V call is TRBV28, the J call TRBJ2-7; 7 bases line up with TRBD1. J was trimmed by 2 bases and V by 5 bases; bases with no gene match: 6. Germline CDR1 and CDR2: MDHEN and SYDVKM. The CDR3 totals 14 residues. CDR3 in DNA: TGTGCCAGCAGTCCCCCCCAGGGGGCCTACGAGCAGTACTTC. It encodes CASSPPQGAYEQYF. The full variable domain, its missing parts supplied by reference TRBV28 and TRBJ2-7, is DVKVTQSSRYLVKRTGEKVFLECVQDMDHENMFWYRQDPGLGLRLIYFSYDVKMKEKGDIPEGYSVSREKKERFSLILESASTNQTSMYLCASSPPQGAYEQYFGPGTRLTVT.

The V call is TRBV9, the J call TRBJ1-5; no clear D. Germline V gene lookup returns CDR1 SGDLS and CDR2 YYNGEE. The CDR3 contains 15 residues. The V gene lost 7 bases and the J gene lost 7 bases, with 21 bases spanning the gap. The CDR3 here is CASAGKELLGQPQHF. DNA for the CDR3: TGTGCCAGCGCTGGTAAAGAACTCTTGGGGCAGCCCCAGCATTTT. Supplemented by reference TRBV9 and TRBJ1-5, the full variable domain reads DSGVTQTPKHLITATGQRVTLRCSPRSGDLSVYWYQQSLDQGLQFLIQYYNGEERAKGNILERFSAQQFPDLHSELNLSSLELGDSALYFCASAGKELLGQPQHFGDGTRLSIL.

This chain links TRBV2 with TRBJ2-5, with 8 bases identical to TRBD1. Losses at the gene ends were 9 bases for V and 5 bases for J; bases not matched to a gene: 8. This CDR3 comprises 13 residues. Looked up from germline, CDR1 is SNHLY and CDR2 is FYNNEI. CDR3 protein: CARETGDRETQYF. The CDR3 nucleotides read TGTGCCAGAGAGACAGGGGACCGGGAGACCCAGTACTTC. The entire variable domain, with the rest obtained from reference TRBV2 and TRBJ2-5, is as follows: EPEVTQTPSHQVTQMGQEVILRCVPISNHLYFYWYRQILGQKVEFLVSFYNNEISEKSEIFDDQFSVERPDGSNFTLKIRSTKLEDSAMYFCARETGDRETQYFGPGTRLLVL.

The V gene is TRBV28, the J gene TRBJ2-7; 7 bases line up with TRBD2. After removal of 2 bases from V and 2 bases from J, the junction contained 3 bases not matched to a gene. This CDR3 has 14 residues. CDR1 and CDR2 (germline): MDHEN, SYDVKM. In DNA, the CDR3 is TGTGCCAGCAGTTTAGCCGGGAGGACCTACGAGCAGTACTTC. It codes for CASSLAGRTYEQYF. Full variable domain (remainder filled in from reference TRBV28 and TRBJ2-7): DVKVTQSSRYLVKRTGEKVFLECVQDMDHENMFWYRQDPGLGLRLIYFSYDVKMKEKGDIPEGYSVSREKKERFSLILESASTNQTSMYLCASSLAGRTYEQYFGPGTRLTVT.

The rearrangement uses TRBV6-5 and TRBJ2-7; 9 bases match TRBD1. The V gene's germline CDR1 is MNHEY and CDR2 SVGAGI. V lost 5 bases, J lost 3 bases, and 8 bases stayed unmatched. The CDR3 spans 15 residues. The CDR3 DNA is TGTGCCAGCAGTCCCAGATGGGACAGGGTCTACGAGCAGTACTTC. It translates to CASSPRWDRVYEQYF.

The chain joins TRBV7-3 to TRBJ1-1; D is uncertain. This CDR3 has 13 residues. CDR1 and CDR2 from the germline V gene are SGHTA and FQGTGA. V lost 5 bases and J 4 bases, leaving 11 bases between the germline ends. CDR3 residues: CASSPSTRTEAFF. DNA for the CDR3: TGTGCCAGCAGCCCCTCGACACGCACTGAAGCTTTCTTT.

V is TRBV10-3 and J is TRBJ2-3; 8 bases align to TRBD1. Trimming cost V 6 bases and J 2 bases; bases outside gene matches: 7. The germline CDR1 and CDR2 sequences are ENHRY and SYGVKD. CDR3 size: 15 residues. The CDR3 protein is CAIRGTGPTTDTQYF. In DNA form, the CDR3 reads TGTGCCATCAGGGGGACAGGCCCAACCACAGATACGCAGTATTTT.

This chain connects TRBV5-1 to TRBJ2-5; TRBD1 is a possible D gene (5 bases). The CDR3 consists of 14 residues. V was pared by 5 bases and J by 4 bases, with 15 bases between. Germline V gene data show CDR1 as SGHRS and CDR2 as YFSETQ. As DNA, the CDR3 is TGCGCCAGCAGGTCGGACACGCGAAGAGAGACCCAGTACTTC. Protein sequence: CASRSDTRRETQYF.

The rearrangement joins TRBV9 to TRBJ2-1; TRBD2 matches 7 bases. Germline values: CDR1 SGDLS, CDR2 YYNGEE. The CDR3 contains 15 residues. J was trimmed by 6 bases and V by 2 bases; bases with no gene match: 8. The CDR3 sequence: CASSVFGGVPNEQFF. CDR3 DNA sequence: TGTGCCAGCAGCGTTTTTGGGGGGGTACCCAATGAGCAGTTCTTC.

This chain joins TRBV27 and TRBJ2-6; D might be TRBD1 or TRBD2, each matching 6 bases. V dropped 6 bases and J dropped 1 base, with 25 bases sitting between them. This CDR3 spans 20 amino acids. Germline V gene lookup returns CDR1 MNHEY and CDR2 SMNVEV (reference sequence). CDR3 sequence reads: CASREGDRWGMGSGANVLTF. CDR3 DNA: TGTGCCAGCAGGGAGGGGGACCGATGGGGAATGGGTTCTGGGGCCAACGTCCTGACTTTC.

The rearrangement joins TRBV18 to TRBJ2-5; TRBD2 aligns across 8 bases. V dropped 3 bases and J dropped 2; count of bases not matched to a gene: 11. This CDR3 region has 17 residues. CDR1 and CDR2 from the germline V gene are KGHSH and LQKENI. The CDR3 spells CASSPLPGASGQETQYF. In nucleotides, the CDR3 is TGTGCCAGCTCACCCCTACCCGGGGCTAGCGGGCAAGAGACCCAGTACTTC.

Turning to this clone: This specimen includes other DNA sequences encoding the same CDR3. The CDR3 DNA reads TGTGCCAGCAGCCCACTAGCGGGAGGGCCAGATACGCAGTATTTT. Protein sequence: CASSPLAGGPDTQYF. This chain links TRBV6-4 with TRBJ2-3, with 13 bases identical to TRBD2. The CDR3 is 15 residues long. Germline V lookup: CDR1 MRHNA, CDR2 SNTAGT. V trimming: 6 bases; J trimming: 4 bases; junction bases outside the gene matches: 4.

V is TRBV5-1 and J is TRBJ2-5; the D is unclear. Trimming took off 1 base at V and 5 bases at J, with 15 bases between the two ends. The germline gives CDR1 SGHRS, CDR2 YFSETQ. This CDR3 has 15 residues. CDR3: CASSLSVPGTETQYF. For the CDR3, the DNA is TGCGCCAGCAGCTTGTCTGTTCCGGGTACGGAGACCCAGTACTTC.

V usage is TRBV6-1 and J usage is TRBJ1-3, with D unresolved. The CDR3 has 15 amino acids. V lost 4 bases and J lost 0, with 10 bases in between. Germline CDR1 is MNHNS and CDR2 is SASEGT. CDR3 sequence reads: CASSAGSYSGNTIYF. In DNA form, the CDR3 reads TGTGCCAGCAGTGCCGGCAGCTACTCTGGAAACACCATATATTTT.

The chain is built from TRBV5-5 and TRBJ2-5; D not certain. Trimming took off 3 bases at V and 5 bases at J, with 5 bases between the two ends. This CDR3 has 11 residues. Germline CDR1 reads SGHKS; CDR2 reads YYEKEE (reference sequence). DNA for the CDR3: TGTGCCAGCAGCTCGTTCGAGACCCAGTACTTC. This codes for CASSSFETQYF.

In nucleotides, the CDR3 is TGTGCCAGCAGTGATACAGGGAAGGAGACCCAGTACTTC. This translates into CASSDTGKETQYF. This rearrangement joins TRBV2 to TRBJ2-5; perhaps TRBD1 as D (6 bases). The CDR3 runs to 13 residues. Germline V gene lookup returns CDR1 SNHLY and CDR2 FYNNEI. V shed 3 bases and J shed 5 bases, with 10 bases lying between them. The whole variable domain, remainder taken from reference TRBV2 and TRBJ2-5, is EPEVTQTPSHQVTQMGQEVILRCVPISNHLYFYWYRQILGQKVEFLVSFYNNEISEKSEIFDDQFSVERPDGSNFTLKIRSTKLEDSAMYFCASSDTGKETQYFGPGTRLLVL.

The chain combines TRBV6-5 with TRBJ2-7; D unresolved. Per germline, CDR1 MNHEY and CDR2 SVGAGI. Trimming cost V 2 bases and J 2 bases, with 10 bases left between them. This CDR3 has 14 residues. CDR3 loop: CASSYKGNAYEQYF. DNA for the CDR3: TGTGCCAGCAGTTACAAGGGAAATGCCTACGAGCAGTACTTC.